This T cell receptor beta chain was identified during a study of CD8 T cells in ankylosing spondylitis. Regarding the study as a whole: Matched ankylosing spondylitis synovial fluid reportedly showed significant enrichment of disease-linked clones. Those disease-linked clones were CD8+; they were also relatively rare in peripheral blood. A subset of motif variants has previously been described in the synovial fluid and blood of reactive arthritis.

Quantitative 5'-RACE with molecular barcodes generated TCR beta libraries. MiXCR was run by TCRdb on the 5' RACE reads, yielding one entry per CDR3 protein. The sample lists hundreds of thousands of distinct CDR3 sequences, around 8% occurring once. This clonotype was recorded at least ten times. Its antigen is as yet unknown. The CDR3 extends over 14 amino acids. V lost 3 bases and J 2 bases, leaving 11 bases between the germline ends. Germline lookup yields CDR1 DFQATT and CDR2 SNEGSKA (reference sequence). The sequencing input was blood, either unsorted or a sorted T cell fraction (not recorded which). The chain uses TRBV20-1 and TRBJ2-4, with TRBD2 as a possible D gene (5 bases). This sequence was found in a female donor with ankylosing spondylitis or in good health (not recorded which). CDR3 DNA sequence: TGCAGTGCTAGTCGAGGGAGTCCCAAAAACATTCAGTACTTC. It specifies CSASRGSPKNIQYF.